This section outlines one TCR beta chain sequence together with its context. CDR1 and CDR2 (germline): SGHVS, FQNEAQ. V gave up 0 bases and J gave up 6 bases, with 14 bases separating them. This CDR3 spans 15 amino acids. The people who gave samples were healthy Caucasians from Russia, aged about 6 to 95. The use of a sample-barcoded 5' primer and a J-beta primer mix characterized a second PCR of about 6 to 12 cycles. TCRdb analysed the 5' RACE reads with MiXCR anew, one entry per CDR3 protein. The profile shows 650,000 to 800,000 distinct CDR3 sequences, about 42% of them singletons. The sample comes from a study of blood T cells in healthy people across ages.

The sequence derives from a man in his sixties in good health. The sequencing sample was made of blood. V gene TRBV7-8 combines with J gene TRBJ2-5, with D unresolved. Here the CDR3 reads CASSLAGQTAKTQYF. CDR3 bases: TGTGCCAGCAGCTTAGCTGGGCAAACGGCAAAGACCCAGTACTTC. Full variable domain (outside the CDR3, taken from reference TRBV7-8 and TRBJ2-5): GAGVSQSPRYKVAKRGQDVALRCDPISGHVSLFWYQQALGQGPEFLTYFQNEAQLDKSGLPSDRFFAERPEGSVSTLKIQRTQQEDSAVYLCASSLAGQTAKTQYFGPGTRLLVL.